This T cell receptor beta chain appears in the sequencing data of a study of cytomegalovirus exposure and HLA in healthy donors. Notes on the study in general: Sequence variants that were highly shared formed a cluster that was likely a sequencing artifact.

Trimming stripped 1 base from V and 9 bases from J, with 10 bases between. Per germline, CDR1 SEHNR and CDR2 FQNEAQ (reference sequence). This CDR3 region has 13 residues. The PCR was carried out with 60 Vbeta primers and 13 Jbeta primers. This table comes from immunoSEQ multiplex PCR, and its TCRdb copy is limited to in-frame clones, with some not included. There are 150,000 to 200,000 clones in the sample; approximately 80% occur only once, and around 2.5% lies in the top ten. This clone was seen just once. Its matching antigen is unknown. Sequencing was performed on PBMCs. The genes are TRBV7-9 and TRBJ2-1; no clear D gene. This clonotype was sampled from a man in his 60s in good health and CMV-seronegative. The CDR3 bases are TGTGCCAGCAGCTTAGAAGGTAGCAGTGAGCAGTTCTTC. This translates into CASSLEGSSEQFF.